This T cell receptor beta chain came from a study of cytomegalovirus exposure and HLA in healthy donors. Looking at the study overall: Genotyping showed around 80% of a few hundred donors falling in the Caucasian-associated ancestry cluster. Regarding the study as a whole: Presence/absence analyses took donor sequencing depth as roughly uniform. Common viral pathogens (according to a later analysis) appeared linked to several of the most significant clusters. Certain sequence variants were highly shared and formed a cluster, and this cluster was likely a sequencing artifact.

It was with 60 Vbeta and 13 Jbeta primers that the PCR ran. Some clones are missing from TCRdb's copy, which holds only in-frame ones; the method was immunoSEQ multiplex PCR. This table holds approximately 180,000 clones, about three quarters found once. This CDR3 region has 13 residues. Germline loops: CDR1 LNHDA, CDR2 SQIVND (reference sequence). V lost 2 bases and J lost 6, with 10 bases in between. Note on this clone: As yet, its antigen is unknown.

J is TRBJ1-1 and V is TRBV19; D gene unclear. The sequence was collected from a woman aged 40 to 49 in good health and CMV-seronegative. The specimen sequenced was PBMCs. As DNA, the CDR3 is TGTGCCAGTAGTATATTCCCCCGGTCTGAAGCTTTCTTT. Amino acid sequence: CASSIFPRSEAFF.